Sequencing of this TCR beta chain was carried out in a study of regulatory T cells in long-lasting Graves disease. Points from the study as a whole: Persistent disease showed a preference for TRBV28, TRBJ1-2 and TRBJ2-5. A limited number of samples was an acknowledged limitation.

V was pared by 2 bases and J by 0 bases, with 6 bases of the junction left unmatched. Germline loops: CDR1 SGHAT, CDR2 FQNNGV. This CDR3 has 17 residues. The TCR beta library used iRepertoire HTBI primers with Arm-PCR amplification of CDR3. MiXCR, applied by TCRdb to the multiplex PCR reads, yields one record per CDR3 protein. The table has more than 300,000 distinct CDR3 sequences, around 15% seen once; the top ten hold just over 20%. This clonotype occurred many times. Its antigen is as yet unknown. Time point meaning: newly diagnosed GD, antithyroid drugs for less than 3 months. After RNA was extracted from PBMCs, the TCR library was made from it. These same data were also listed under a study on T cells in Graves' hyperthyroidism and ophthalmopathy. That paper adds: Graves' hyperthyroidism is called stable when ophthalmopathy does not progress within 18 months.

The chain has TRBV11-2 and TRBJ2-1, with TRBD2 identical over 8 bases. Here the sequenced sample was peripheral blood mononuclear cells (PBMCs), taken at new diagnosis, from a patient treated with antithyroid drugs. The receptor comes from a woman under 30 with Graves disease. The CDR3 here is CASSLLASGGSYNEQFF. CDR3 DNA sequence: TGTGCCAGCAGCTTATTAGCGAGCGGGGGCTCCTACAATGAGCAGTTCTTC.